Following are 31 T cell receptor beta chains from one sample sequenced in a study of blood T cell repertoires in COVID-19. Profiling relied on immunoSEQ multiplex PCR, and the TCRdb table lists in-frame clones only, not all of them. The sample includes about 360,000 clones, 80% to 90% of them seen just once. Sequencing was performed on peripheral blood. Every receptor here comes from an older woman with COVID-19, enrolled during active disease.

The chain carries TRBV2 and TRBJ2-5; D is unresolved. CDR1 and CDR2 from the germline V gene are SNHLY and FYNNEI. Trimming left V 5 bases short and J 0 bases short, with 7 bases between. This CDR3 has 13 residues. The CDR3 sequence is CASSLTYQETQYF. The DNA of the CDR3 is TGTGCCAGCAGTTTGACATACCAAGAGACCCAGTACTTC.

This clone appeared once. The chain links TRBV30 to TRBJ1-5; TRBD1 is a possible D gene (5 bases). CDR1 GTSNPN and CDR2 SVGIG come from the germline V gene (reference sequence). V was shortened by 1 base and J by 6 bases, with 10 bases between the two germline ends. The CDR3 totals 13 residues. In nucleotides, the CDR3 is TGTGCCTGGAGTGGACAGTTGGGTCAGCCCCAGCATTTT. Protein product: CAWSGQLGQPQHF.

This clone appeared a single time. The chain is built from TRBV2 and TRBJ2-5, with 7 bases matching TRBD2. V trimming: 4 bases; J trimming: 3 bases; junction bases outside the gene matches: 14. The CDR3 runs to 17 residues. Per the germline V gene, CDR1 is SNHLY and CDR2 is FYNNEI. The CDR3, as DNA: TGTGCCAGCAGTGGGAGCGGGGCTCAGTATTTCGAAGAGACCCAGTACTTC. Its protein is CASSGSGAQYFEETQYF.

The rearrangement joins TRBV2 to TRBJ2-3; 13 nucleotides agree with TRBD2. This CDR3 comprises 19 residues. Unmatched junction bases numbered 13, after V lost 7 bases and J lost 0 bases. Per the germline V gene, CDR1 is SNHLY and CDR2 is FYNNEI. CDR3 residues: CASTDLGLAGLPSTDTQYF. The CDR3 region has the DNA TGTGCCAGCACCGATCTGGGACTAGCGGGGTTACCTAGCACAGATACGCAGTATTTT. Complete variable domain (other parts from reference TRBV2 and TRBJ2-3): EPEVTQTPSHQVTQMGQEVILRCVPISNHLYFYWYRQILGQKVEFLVSFYNNEISEKSEIFDDQFSVERPDGSNFTLKIRSTKLEDSAMYFCASTDLGLAGLPSTDTQYFGPGTRLTVL.

This chain joins TRBV19 and TRBJ2-7, with a weak D call TRBD2 (6 bases). CDR1 is LNHDA, CDR2 SQIVND, per germline (reference sequence). CDR3 length: 13 residues. V dropped 2 bases and J dropped 5 bases, with 10 bases sitting between them. The CDR3 region is CASSIYGGNEQYF. The DNA for the CDR3 is TGTGCCAGTAGTATATACGGGGGAAACGAGCAGTACTTC.

This chain joins TRBV24-1 and TRBJ1-1; weak D call: TRBD1 (6 bases). Per the germline V gene, CDR1 is KGHDR and CDR2 is SFDVKD. Trimming took off 6 bases at V and 1 base at J, with 11 bases between the two ends. The CDR3 length is 14 residues. The chain's CDR3 is CATSRGGPNTEAFF. Written as DNA, the CDR3 is TGTGCCACCAGTAGGGGGGGACCGAACACTGAAGCTTTCTTT.

J is TRBJ2-5 and V is TRBV5-1, with a possible D match to TRBD1 (6 bases). The germline V gene encodes CDR1 SGHRS and CDR2 YFSETQ. This CDR3 spans 14 amino acids. Trimming left V 4 bases short and J 2 bases short, with 12 bases between. CDR3 DNA sequence: TGCGCCAGCAGCAAGGACAGAATTCAAGAGACCCAGTACTTC. This translates into CASSKDRIQETQYF.

This chain links TRBV30 with TRBJ2-3; D ambiguous. From germline, CDR1 is GTSNPN and CDR2 SVGIG (reference sequence). The germline V and J ends were trimmed by 1 base and 5 bases, with 4 bases remaining between them. The CDR3 contains 11 residues. The CDR3 region is CAWSAGDTQYF. CDR3 in DNA: TGTGCCTGGAGTGCAGGAGATACGCAGTATTTT.

This clone occurred many times. V gene TRBV6-5 combines with J gene TRBJ1-1, with no clear D. The V gene lost 0 bases and the J gene lost 3 bases, with 11 bases spanning the gap. The CDR3 sequence is 15 residues long. The germline V gene encodes CDR1 MNHEY and CDR2 SVGAGI. The CDR3 coding sequence is TGTGCCAGCAGTTACTCGAGGGTATGGGACACTGAAGCTTTCTTT. Residues: CASSYSRVWDTEAFF.

The chain is built from TRBV27 and TRBJ1-5, with a possible D match to TRBD1 (6 bases). Trimming cost V 1 base and J 5 bases, with 21 bases left between them. The germline gives CDR1 MNHEY, CDR2 SMNVEV (reference sequence). This CDR3 has 18 residues. As DNA, the CDR3 is TGTGCCAGCAGTTTATTATCAAATGATGGGGGCCCTGATCAGCCCCAGCATTTT. Translated: CASSLLSNDGGPDQPQHF.

The genes are TRBV5-5 and TRBJ2-7; D remains ambiguous. The CDR3 consists of 14 residues. V was shortened by 2 bases and J by 0 bases, with 9 bases between the two germline ends. Germline values: CDR1 SGHKS, CDR2 YYEKEE (reference sequence). The CDR3 DNA sequence: TGTGCCAGCAGCTTCACCGGGTACTCCTACGAGCAGTACTTC. It codes for CASSFTGYSYEQYF.

The chain is built from TRBV13 and TRBJ2-6; D not resolved. Germline V gene lookup returns CDR1 PRHDT and CDR2 FYEKMQ (reference sequence). Between the trimmed V and J ends, which lost 3 bases and 0 bases, there was a span of 15 bases. The CDR3 sequence is 18 residues long. CDR3 amino acids: CASSFYTASVSGANVLTF. DNA for the CDR3: TGTGCCAGCAGCTTCTACACAGCCTCTGTCTCTGGGGCCAACGTCCTGACTTTC.

The CDR3: CASSPMPEINQPQHF. The DNA for the CDR3 is TGTGCCAGCAGCCCGATGCCAGAAATCAATCAGCCCCAGCATTTT. The rearrangement links TRBV6-5 to TRBJ1-5; no clear D gene. Germline lookup yields CDR1 MNHEY and CDR2 SVGAGI. The CDR3 extends over 15 amino acids. V was pared by 6 bases and J by 3 bases, with 15 bases between.

The rearrangement uses TRBV6-2 or TRBV6-3 and TRBJ1-2; D might be TRBD1 (6 bases). The CDR3 runs to 13 residues. Germline CDR1 is MNHEY and CDR2 is SVGEGT. Trimming pared 6 bases from V and 4 bases from J, leaving 12 bases between. The DNA of the CDR3 is TGTGCCAGCAGGCCTACAGGGTTCTATGGCTACACCTTC. It encodes CASRPTGFYGYTF.

The table lists this clone with a few counts. This sequence joins TRBV2 and TRBJ1-2; perhaps TRBD1 as D (6 bases). Trimming pared 6 bases from V and 8 bases from J, leaving 16 bases between. The germline V gene has CDR1 SNHLY and CDR2 FYNNEI. CDR3 length equals 13 residues. CDR3 in DNA: TGTGCCAGCAGAGAGAGGACAGAAAACGGCTACACCTTC. It translates to CASRERTENGYTF. Full variable domain (remainder filled in from reference TRBV2 and TRBJ1-2): EPEVTQTPSHQVTQMGQEVILRCVPISNHLYFYWYRQILGQKVEFLVSFYNNEISEKSEIFDDQFSVERPDGSNFTLKIRSTKLEDSAMYFCASRERTENGYTFGSGTRLTVV.

For the CDR3, the DNA is TGTGCCAGCAGCTTGGGGGGACAGGGATTCACTGAAGCTTTCTTT. As protein: CASSLGGQGFTEAFF. This rearrangement joins TRBV5-4 to TRBJ1-1; 9 bases line up with TRBD1. Trimming removed 0 bases from V and 4 bases from J; junction bases left unmatched: 4. Germline V lookup: CDR1 SGHNT, CDR2 YYREEE (reference sequence). CDR3 length: 15 residues.

CDR3 sequence: CASFLHRSPSSYNSPLHF. In DNA form, the CDR3 reads TGTGCCAGCTTCCTTCACAGGTCACCGAGCTCCTATAATTCACCCCTCCACTTT. The chain combines TRBV7-6 with TRBJ1-6; D is perhaps TRBD1 (5 bases). Per the germline V gene, CDR1 is SGHVS and CDR2 is FNYEAQ. The CDR3 has 18 amino acids. Deletions cut 8 bases from V and 0 bases from J, with 20 bases between.

This sequence joins TRBV30 and TRBJ2-7; TRBD1 agrees at 11 bases. V lost 2 bases, J lost 1 base, and 4 bases stayed unmatched. Germline V lookup: CDR1 GTSNPN, CDR2 SVGIG (reference sequence). The CDR3 loop spans 15 amino acids. The CDR3 DNA sequence: TGTGCCTGGAGTACCGGGACAGGGGGATCCTACGAGCAGTACTTC. Protein product: CAWSTGTGGSYEQYF.

The J gene is TRBJ1-2, the V gene TRBV6-2 or TRBV6-3; possible D gene TRBD1, 6 bases. The CDR3 has 11 residues. The germline V gene encodes CDR1 MNHEY and CDR2 SVGEGT. V lost 6 bases and J 10 bases, leaving 12 bases between the germline ends. DNA of the CDR3: TGTGCCAGCAGCTATTGGACAGACTACACCTTC. This encodes CASSYWTDYTF.

The chain uses TRBV18 and TRBJ2-3, with a weak D call TRBD2 (6 bases). V shed 10 bases and J shed 5 bases, with 19 bases lying between them. The CDR3 is made up of 14 amino acids. From germline, CDR1 is KGHSH and CDR2 LQKENI. In DNA form, the CDR3 reads TGTGCCACTAAACCCGCGGGGCTTCAAGATACGCAGTATTTT. Its protein is CATKPAGLQDTQYF. Based on the CDR3 plus reference TRBV18 and TRBJ2-3, the full variable domain is NAGVMQNPRHLVRRRGQEARLRCSPMKGHSHVYWYRQLPEEGLKFMVYLQKENIIDESGMPKERFSAEFPKEGPSILRIQQVVRGDSAAYFCATKPAGLQDTQYFGPGTRLTVL.

This rearrangement joins TRBV19 to TRBJ1-1, with D perhaps TRBD1 (5 bases). The V gene lost 5 bases and the J gene lost 3 bases, with 13 bases spanning the gap. The CDR3 is made up of 14 amino acids. The germline V gene encodes CDR1 LNHDA and CDR2 SQIVND (reference sequence). The CDR3: CASSPGHRYTEAFF. The CDR3 bases are TGTGCCAGTAGTCCGGGCCACAGGTACACTGAAGCTTTCTTT.

V and J are TRBV4-2 and TRBJ2-4, with 7 bases fitting TRBD2. V dropped 4 bases and J dropped 2; count of bases not matched to a gene: 5. CDR1 and CDR2 (germline): LGHNA, YNFKEQ. The CDR3 has 15 amino acids. CDR3 sequence (DNA): TGTGCCAGCAGCCCGACAGCGGGGTCCAAAAACATTCAGTACTTC. Its protein is CASSPTAGSKNIQYF.

The chain joins TRBV5-1 to TRBJ2-3; D is unclear. Germline lookup yields CDR1 SGHRS and CDR2 YFSETQ. V dropped 2 bases and J dropped 0 bases, with 10 bases sitting between them. The CDR3 covers 15 residues. The CDR3 DNA is TGCGCCAGCAGCTTTAGTCACGCCAGCACAGATACGCAGTATTTT. Amino acids: CASSFSHASTDTQYF.

On this clone itself: One junction end does not reproduce the germline sequence, and a read error may be involved. The rearrangement uses TRBV12-3 or TRBV12-4 and TRBJ1-2, with TRBD1 identical over 11 bases. This CDR3 has 13 residues. The CDR3 sequence is CASSLFVGGQGVF. CDR3 DNA: TGTGCCAGCAGTTTATTTGTTGGGGGACAGGGGGTCTTC.

The rearrangement links TRBV14 to TRBJ2-7; D not resolved. Germline CDR1 and CDR2: SGHDN and FVKESK. The CDR3 has 11 amino acids. The ends were cut back, 1 base at V and 5 bases at J, with 3 bases in the middle. The CDR3 region is CASSQAHEQYF. CDR3 DNA: TGTGCCAGCAGCCAAGCTCACGAGCAGTACTTC.

This clone was observed a single time. This chain joins TRBV14 and TRBJ2-7, with D possibly TRBD2 on 7 matching bases. The CDR3 consists of 15 residues. Germline assignment: CDR1 SGHDN and CDR2 FVKESK. The ends were cut back, 4 bases at V and 2 bases at J, with 15 bases in the middle. The CDR3 DNA reads as TGTGCCAGCAGCCGGTCCCGGGGGGCCGCCTACGAGCAGTACTTC. As protein: CASSRSRGAAYEQYF.

The rearrangement links TRBV9 to TRBJ2-6; maybe TRBD2 (5 bases). V was pared by 0 bases and J by 4 bases, with 11 bases between. Germline values: CDR1 SGDLS, CDR2 YYNGEE. This CDR3 contains 16 residues. CDR3 loop: CASSVGPAAGANVLTF. The CDR3 nucleotides read TGTGCCAGCAGCGTAGGGCCAGCGGCCGGGGCCAACGTCCTGACTTTC. The full variable domain, with the rest looked up from reference TRBV9 and TRBJ2-6, is DSGVTQTPKHLITATGQRVTLRCSPRSGDLSVYWYQQSLDQGLQFLIQYYNGEERAKGNILERFSAQQFPDLHSELNLSSLELGDSALYFCASSVGPAAGANVLTFGAGSRLTVL.

The CDR3 loop is CASSLRGGMSYEQYF. The CDR3 DNA is TGCGCCAGCAGCCTGCGTGGGGGGATGTCCTACGAGCAGTACTTC. The V gene is TRBV5-1, the J gene TRBJ2-7; D may be TRBD2 (6 bases). V dropped 4 bases and J dropped 1 base, with 15 bases sitting between them. CDR1 is SGHRS and CDR2 is YFSETQ in the germline V gene. The CDR3 has 15 amino acids.

This CDR3 is CASSPQGTGSEAFF. Here the CDR3 DNA reads TGTGCCAGCTCACCACAGGGGACTGGGTCTGAAGCTTTCTTT. The chain joins TRBV18 to TRBJ1-1; tentatively, D is TRBD1 (5 bases). Germline-derived CDR1 and CDR2 are KGHSH and LQKENI. The CDR3 sequence is 14 residues long. Between the trimmed V and J ends, which lost 1 base and 6 bases, there was a span of 12 bases.

The chain couples TRBV7-2 to TRBJ2-7; 8 positions agree with TRBD2. V was clipped by 2 bases and J by 7 bases; unmatched bases: 7. The CDR3 has 14 amino acids. Germline values: CDR1 SGHTA, CDR2 FQGNSA. The CDR3: CASSLTGGAWEQYF. In DNA, the CDR3 is TGTGCCAGCAGCTTAACCGGGGGGGCGTGGGAGCAGTACTTC.

The chain is built from TRBV18 and TRBJ2-1, with 9 bases identical to TRBD2. Germline values: CDR1 KGHSH, CDR2 LQKENI. The CDR3 loop spans 15 amino acids. V gave up 4 bases and J gave up 9 bases; unmatched junction bases: 10. In nucleotides, the CDR3 is TGTGCCAGCTCACGTCTGACTAGCGGTCTGGGTGAGCAGTTCTTC. It codes for CASSRLTSGLGEQFF.